Below are 9 T cell receptor beta chains sequenced from a single sample in a study of CD8 T cells in ankylosing spondylitis. In TCRdb, the 5' RACE reads were re-called with MiXCR into one record per CDR3 protein. The repertoire includes 210,000 or so distinct CDR3 sequences, approximately 24% of them detected once, and 6.6% sits in the top ten. Material for sequencing was blood, either unsorted or a sorted T cell fraction (not recorded which). Every receptor here comes from a male donor with ankylosing spondylitis or in good health (not recorded which).

Many counts were recorded for this clonotype. As DNA, the CDR3 is TGCAGTGCTAGGGTACTAGGGCGCACAGATACGCAGTATTTT. Translating gives CSARVLGRTDTQYF. The chain uses TRBV20-1 and TRBJ2-3, with a tentative D call TRBD2 (5 bases). This CDR3 contains 14 residues. CDR1 and CDR2 (germline): DFQATT, SNEGSKA (reference sequence). Trimming removed 3 bases at V and 1 base at J, with 11 bases between.

This clonotype was picked up a small number of times. The rearrangement links TRBV20-1 to TRBJ1-5; D call uncertain. The CDR3 consists of 13 residues. Deletions cut 3 bases from V and 0 bases from J, with 6 bases between. Germline V gives CDR1 DFQATT, CDR2 SNEGSKA (reference sequence). The CDR3 nucleotides are TGCAGTGCTAGCCTACCTAGCAATCAGCCCCAGCATTTT. It codes for CSASLPSNQPQHF.

In this sample, this clonotype turned up a few times. The chain is built from TRBV2 and TRBJ2-1; no clear D. CDR1 and CDR2 (germline): SNHLY, FYNNEI. Trimming cost V 0 bases and J 8 bases, with 11 bases left between them. The CDR3 is 14 residues long. CDR3 loop: CASSEAQVGDEQFF. The CDR3 DNA is TGTGCCAGCAGTGAAGCGCAGGTTGGGGATGAGCAGTTCTTC.

The chain employs TRBV25-1 and TRBJ1-1; D might be TRBD1 (6 bases). The CDR3 is 14 residues long. With 2 bases removed from V and 10 bases from J, the gap between germline ends came to 17 bases. Per germline, CDR1 MGHDK and CDR2 SYGVNS. The CDR3 sequence is CASSEPAGVPGAFF. CDR3 DNA sequence: TGTGCCAGCAGTGAACCCGCAGGGGTTCCAGGAGCTTTCTTT.

This clonotype has ten or more counts. The genes are TRBV14 and TRBJ2-5; D might be TRBD1 (5 bases). CDR3 size: 17 residues. Per the germline V gene, CDR1 is SGHDN and CDR2 is FVKESK. Trimming stripped 0 bases from V and 2 bases from J, with 16 bases between. The CDR3 is CASSQESPGHRQETQYF. The CDR3 region has the DNA TGTGCCAGCAGCCAAGAGTCCCCCGGACACCGTCAAGAGACCCAGTACTTC. Filled out from reference TRBV14 and TRBJ2-5, the complete variable domain reads EAGVTQFPSHSVIEKGQTVTLRCDPISGHDNLYWYRRVMGKEIKFLLHFVKESKQDESGMPNNRFLAERTGGTYSTLKVQPAELEDSGVYFCASSQESPGHRQETQYFGPGTRLLVL.

This clonotype was picked up one time. The CDR3 loop is CASSTLGGMSNEKLFF. CDR3 nucleotide sequence: TGTGCCAGCAGTACTCTAGGGGGAATGTCTAATGAAAAACTGTTTTTT. The rearrangement joins TRBV28 to TRBJ1-4; TRBD1 might be the D (6 bases). V was pared by 5 bases and J by 3 bases, with 16 bases between. The CDR3 extends over 16 amino acids. Germline assignment: CDR1 MDHEN and CDR2 SYDVKM.

Ten or more counts support this clonotype. The CDR3 is CASSREGQGGGNTIYF. The CDR3 DNA follows: TGTGCCAGCAGCCGAGAGGGACAGGGAGGTGGAAACACCATATATTTT. V usage is TRBV4-2 and J usage is TRBJ1-3; the match to TRBD1 covers 9 bases. The CDR3 is made up of 16 amino acids. Germline assignment: CDR1 LGHNA and CDR2 YNFKEQ. With V trimmed by 4 bases and J by 3 bases, 7 bases remained unmatched.

This clonotype was counted only a few times. This rearrangement joins TRBV5-1 to TRBJ2-7; TRBD1 matches at 10 bases. This CDR3 spans 14 amino acids. The germline V gene encodes CDR1 SGHRS and CDR2 YFSETQ. V lost 4 bases, J lost 2 bases, and 3 bases stayed unmatched. The CDR3 DNA reads TGCGCCAGCAGCGGGGACAGGGGCCCCTACGAGCAGTACTTC. Its protein is CASSGDRGPYEQYF.

This clonotype was seen many times. The chain uses TRBV21-1 and TRBJ2-2; the D call in the table, TRBD2, was not verified against the DNA. TRBV21-1 is a known pseudogene. This CDR3 is built from 14 residues. CDR3 sequence: CASPLEEETGELFF. The CDR3 region has the DNA TGTGCCAGCCCGTTGGAGGAGGAGACCGGGGAGCTGTTTTTT.